This T cell receptor beta chain was recovered during a study of identifying expanded T cells in peripheral blood. Profiled with immunoSEQ multiplex PCR; TCRdb holds only in-frame clones, not every one. In the table there are some 93,000 clones, 88% of which are singletons. This CDR3 is 14 amino acids long. J gave up 6 bases and V 5 bases, and 8 bases lay outside the gene matches. CDR1 LNHNV and CDR2 YYDKDF come from the germline V gene (reference sequence). The V gene is TRBV15, the J gene TRBJ2-7; 9 bases line up with TRBD1. Sequenced material: blood. The clonotype comes from a person between 18 and 75 years old in good health. The CDR3 protein is CATSGDRELSEQYF. The CDR3 bases are TGTGCCACCAGCGGGGACAGGGAGTTGAGCGAGCAGTACTTC. Looking up the rest from reference TRBV15 and TRBJ2-7 gives the full variable domain: DAMVIQNPRYQVTQFGKPVTLSCSQTLNHNVMYWYQQKSSQAPKLLFHYYDKDFNNEADTPDNFQSRRPNTSFCFLDIRSPGLGDTAMYLCATSGDRELSEQYFGPGTRLTVT.